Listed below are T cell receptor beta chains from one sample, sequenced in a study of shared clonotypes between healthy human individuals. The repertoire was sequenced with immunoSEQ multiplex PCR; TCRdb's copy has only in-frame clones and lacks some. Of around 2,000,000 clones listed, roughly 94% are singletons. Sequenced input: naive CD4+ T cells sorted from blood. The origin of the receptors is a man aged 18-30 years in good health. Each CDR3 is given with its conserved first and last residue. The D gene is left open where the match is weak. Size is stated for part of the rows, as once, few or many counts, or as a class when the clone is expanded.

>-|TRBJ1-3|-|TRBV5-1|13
TGCGCCAGCAGCTTAGAAATTGGAAACACCATATATTTT
CASSLEIGNTIYF
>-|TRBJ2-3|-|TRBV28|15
TGTGCCAGCAGTTTATTAGGAGGGAACACAGATACGCAGTATTTT
CASSLLGGNTDTQYF
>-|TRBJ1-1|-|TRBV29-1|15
TGCAGCGTTGCCAGACGGGTGGAACCGAACACTGAAGCTTTCTTT
CSVARRVEPNTEAFF
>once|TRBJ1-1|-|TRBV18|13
TGTGCCAGCTCACCAGAACCGGGGTCTGAAGCTTTCTTT
CASSPEPGSEAFF
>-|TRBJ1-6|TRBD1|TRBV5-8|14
TGTGCCAGCAGCAAGCCCAGGGGGAATTCACCCCTCCACTTT
CASSKPRGNSPLHF
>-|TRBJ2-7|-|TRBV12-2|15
TGTGCAAGTCGCCGGCTAGGGCAGGAATCCTACGAGCAGTACTTC
CASRRLGQESYEQYF
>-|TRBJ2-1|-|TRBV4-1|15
TGCGCCAGCAGCCAAGATGAACAGAGGAGGGATGAGCAGTTCTTC
CASSQDEQRRDEQFF
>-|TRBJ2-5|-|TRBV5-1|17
TGCGCCAGCAGCTTGTATGGCACCTACCCAGAACAAGAGACCCAGTACTTC
CASSLYGTYPEQETQYF
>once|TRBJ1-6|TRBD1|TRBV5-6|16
TGTGCCAGCAGCTTGGGGATTTGGGGACAGGGTTCACCCCTCCACTTT
CASSLGIWGQGSPLHF
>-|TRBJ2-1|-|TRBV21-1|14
TGTGCCAGCAGCATCGAGACAGGGGTGAATGAGCAGTTCTTC
CASSIETGVNEQFF
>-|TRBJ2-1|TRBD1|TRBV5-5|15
TGTGCCAGCAGCTTAAAAGGACAGGCAAACAATGAGCAGTTCTTC
CASSLKGQANNEQFF
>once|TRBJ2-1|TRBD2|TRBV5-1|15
TGCGCCAGCAGCTTGGTTCTAGCGGCCTACAATGAGCAGTTCTTC
CASSLVLAAYNEQFF
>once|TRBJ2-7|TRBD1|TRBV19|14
TGTGCCAGTAGCCCCCAGGGGGCCGGAAACGAGCAGTACTTC
CASSPQGAGNEQYF
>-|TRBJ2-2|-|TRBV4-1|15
TGCGCCAGCAGCCAGCTGGCGGAGAACACCGGGGAGCTGTTTTTT
CASSQLAENTGELFF
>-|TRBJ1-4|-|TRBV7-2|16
TGTGCCAGCAGCTTAGAGCCAGGGATTCCTAATGAAAAACTGTTTTTT
CASSLEPGIPNEKLFF
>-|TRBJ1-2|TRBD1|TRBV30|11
TGTGCCTGGAGGACAGGGGCCGGCTACACCTTC
CAWRTGAGYTF
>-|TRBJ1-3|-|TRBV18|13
TGTGCCAGCTCACCACCAGTGGGAAACACCATATATTTT
CASSPPVGNTIYF
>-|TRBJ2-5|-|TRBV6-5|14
TGTGCCAGCAGTTACACCCGGGGCAGAGAGACCCAGTACTTC
CASSYTRGRETQYF
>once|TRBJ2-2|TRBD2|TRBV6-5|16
TGTGCCAGCAGTTCTCCGACTAGCGGGAGGGACGGGGAGCTGTTTTTT
CASSSPTSGRDGELFF
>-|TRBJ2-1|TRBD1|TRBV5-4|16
TGTGCCAGCAGCTCCGGAGGGGGACAGGTTTACAATGAGCAGTTCTTC
CASSSGGGQVYNEQFF
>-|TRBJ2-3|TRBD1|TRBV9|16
TGTGCCAGCAGCCTTGCGTCAGACAGGGTAACAGATACGCAGTATTTT
CASSLASDRVTDTQYF
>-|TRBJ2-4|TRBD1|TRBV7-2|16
TGTGCCAGCAGCCCGAGGCTTGGGACAGGCTCAAACATTCAGTACTTC
CASSPRLGTGSNIQYF
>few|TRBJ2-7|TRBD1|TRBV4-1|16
TGCGCCAGCAGCCAAGGCCGGGACAGGGCGTCCTACGAGCAGTACTTC
CASSQGRDRASYEQYF
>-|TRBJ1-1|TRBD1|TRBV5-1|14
TGCGCCACCAAAAAGACAGGGGTCGGAACTGAAGCTTTCTTT
CATKKTGVGTEAFF
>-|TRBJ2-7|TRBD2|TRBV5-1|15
TGCGCCAGCAGCTTGATGATAGCGGGACCCTACGAGCAGTACTTC
CASSLMIAGPYEQYF
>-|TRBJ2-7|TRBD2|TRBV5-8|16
TGTGCCAGCAGCTCATTGGGACTAGCGGACTCCTACGAGCAGTACTTC
CASSSLGLADSYEQYF
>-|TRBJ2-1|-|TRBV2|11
TGTGCCAGCGTCTCCCGGGGTGAGCAGTTCTTC
CASVSRGEQFF